This T cell receptor (beta chain) was found in a study of blood T cell repertoires in COVID-19. The wider study: Sample material is recorded as cDNA or gDNA derived from T cells, B-cell-depleted T cells, or PBMCs.

In the original analysis: Amplifying reference gene primers gave estimates of nucleated cell counts. Libraries were prepared by immunoSEQ multiplex PCR; TCRdb keeps only in-frame clonotypes and omits some of them. The DNA gave D and trimming, while V, J and clone size come from that table. The sample carries around 300,000 clones, around 83% recorded once. The CDR3 is made up of 14 amino acids. CDR1 SGHRS and CDR2 YFSETQ come from the germline V gene. V was pared by 0 bases and J by 4 bases, with 1 base of the junction left unmatched. V gene TRBV5-1 combines with J gene TRBJ2-3; TRBD2 aligns across 8 bases. The sequencing input was peripheral blood. This TCR was recovered from a man under 40 with active or convalescent COVID-19. The CDR3 region is CASSLGLASDTQYF. The CDR3 DNA reads as TGCGCCAGCAGCTTGGGACTAGCGTCAGATACGCAGTATTTT.